This section outlines one TCR beta chain sequence together with its context. Its antigen remains unidentified. Then a second PCR, running roughly 7 to 11 cycles, was carried out with a sample-barcoded 5' primer and a J-beta primer mix. From each sample, at least 2.5 million paired-end reads containing CDR3 were obtained. TCRdb re-called the 5' RACE reads through MiXCR, storing one row per CDR3 protein. Of some 800,000 distinct CDR3 sequences listed, 20% to 25% are singletons. This entry is derived from a study of blood T cells in healthy people across ages. Notes on the study in general: Percentage of naive T cells showed a strong correlation with TCR beta diversity.

J lost 2 bases, V lost 0 bases, and 6 bases had no gene match. The germline gives CDR1 SGHRS, CDR2 YFSETQ. CDR3 length: 16 residues. Total RNA extracted from each sample amounted to at least 5.5 micrograms. The same specimen was also included in a second study, on T cells of mothers and their children. That publication notes: Normalized overlap was always slightly, never significantly, higher in related than unrelated mother-child pairs.

The receptor's source is a boy between 10 and 17 years old in good health. The V and J genes are TRBV5-1 and TRBJ2-3, with 7 bases lining up with TRBD2. Source material: blood. Written as DNA, the CDR3 is TGCGCCAGCAGCTTGGTTACTAGCGAAGACACAGATACGCAGTATTTT. The encoded protein is CASSLVTSEDTDTQYF.